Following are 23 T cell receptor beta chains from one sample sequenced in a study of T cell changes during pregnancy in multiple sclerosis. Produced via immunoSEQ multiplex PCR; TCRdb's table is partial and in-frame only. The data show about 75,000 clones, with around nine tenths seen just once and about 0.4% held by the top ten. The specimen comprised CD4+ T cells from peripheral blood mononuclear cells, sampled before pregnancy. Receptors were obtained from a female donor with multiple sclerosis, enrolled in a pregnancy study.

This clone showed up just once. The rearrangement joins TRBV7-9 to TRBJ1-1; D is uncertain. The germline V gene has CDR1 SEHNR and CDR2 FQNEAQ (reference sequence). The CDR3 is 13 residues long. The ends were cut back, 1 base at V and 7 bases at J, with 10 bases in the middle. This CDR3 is CASSLEFQVEAFF. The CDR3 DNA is TGTGCCAGCAGCTTAGAGTTTCAGGTTGAAGCTTTCTTT.

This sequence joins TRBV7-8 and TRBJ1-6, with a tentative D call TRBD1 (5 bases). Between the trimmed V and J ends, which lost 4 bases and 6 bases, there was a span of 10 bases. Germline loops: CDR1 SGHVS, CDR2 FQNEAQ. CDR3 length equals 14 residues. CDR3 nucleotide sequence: TGTGCCAGCAGCTCGACAGCGACTAATTCACCCCTCCACTTT. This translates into CASSSTATNSPLHF.

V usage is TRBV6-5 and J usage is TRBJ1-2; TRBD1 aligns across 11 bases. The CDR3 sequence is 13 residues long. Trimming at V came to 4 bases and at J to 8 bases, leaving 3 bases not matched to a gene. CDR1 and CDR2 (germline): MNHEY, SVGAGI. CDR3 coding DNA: TGTGCCAGCAGTTTGGACAGGGGGCGAGGCTACACCTTC. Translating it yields CASSLDRGRGYTF.

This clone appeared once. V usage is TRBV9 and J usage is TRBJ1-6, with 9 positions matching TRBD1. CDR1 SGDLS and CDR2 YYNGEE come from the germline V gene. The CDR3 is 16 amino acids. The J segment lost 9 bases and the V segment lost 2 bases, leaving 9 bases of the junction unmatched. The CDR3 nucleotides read TGTGCCAGCAGCGTGTCTGGGGGACAGGGCTTTTCACCCCTCCACTTT. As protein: CASSVSGGQGFSPLHF.

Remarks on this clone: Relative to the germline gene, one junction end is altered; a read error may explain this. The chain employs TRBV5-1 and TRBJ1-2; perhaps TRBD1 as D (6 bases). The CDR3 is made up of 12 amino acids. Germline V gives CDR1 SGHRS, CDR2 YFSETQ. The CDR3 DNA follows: TGCGCCAGCAGTTTGGACAGCTATGGCTACACCTTC. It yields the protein CASSLDSYGYTF.

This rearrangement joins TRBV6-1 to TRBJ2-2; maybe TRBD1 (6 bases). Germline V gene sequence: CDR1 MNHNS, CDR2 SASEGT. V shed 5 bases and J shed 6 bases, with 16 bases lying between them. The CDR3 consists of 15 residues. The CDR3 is CASSRETGTAGELFF. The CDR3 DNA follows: TGTGCCAGCAGTCGCGAGACAGGAACCGCCGGGGAGCTGTTTTTT.

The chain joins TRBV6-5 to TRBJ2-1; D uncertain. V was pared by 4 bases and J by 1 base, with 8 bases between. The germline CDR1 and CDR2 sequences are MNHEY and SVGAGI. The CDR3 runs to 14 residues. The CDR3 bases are TGTGCCAGCAGTTTCAGGAATTCCTACAATGAGCAGTTCTTC. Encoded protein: CASSFRNSYNEQFF.

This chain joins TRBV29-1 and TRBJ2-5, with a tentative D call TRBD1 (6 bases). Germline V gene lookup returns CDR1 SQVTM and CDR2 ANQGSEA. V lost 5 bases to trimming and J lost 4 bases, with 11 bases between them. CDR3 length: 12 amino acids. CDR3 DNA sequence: TGCAGCGTTCAGAAGACAGGAGAGACCCAGTACTTC. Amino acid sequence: CSVQKTGETQYF.

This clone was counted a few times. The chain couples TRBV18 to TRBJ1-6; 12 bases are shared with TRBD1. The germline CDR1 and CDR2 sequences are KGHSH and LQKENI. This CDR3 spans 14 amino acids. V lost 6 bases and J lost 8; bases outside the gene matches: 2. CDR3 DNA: TGTGCCAGCTCGGGACAGGGGGCGGATTCACCCCTCCACTTT. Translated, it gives CASSGQGADSPLHF.

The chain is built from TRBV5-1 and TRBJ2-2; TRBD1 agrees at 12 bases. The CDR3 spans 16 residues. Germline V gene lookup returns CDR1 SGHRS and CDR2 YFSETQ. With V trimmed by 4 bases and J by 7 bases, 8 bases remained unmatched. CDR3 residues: CASSNPGTGGSGELFF. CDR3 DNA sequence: TGCGCCAGCAGCAACCCTGGGACAGGGGGCAGCGGGGAGCTGTTTTTT.

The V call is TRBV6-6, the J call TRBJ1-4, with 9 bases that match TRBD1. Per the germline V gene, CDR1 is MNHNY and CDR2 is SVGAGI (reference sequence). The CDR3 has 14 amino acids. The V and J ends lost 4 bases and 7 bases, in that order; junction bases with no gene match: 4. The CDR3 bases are TGTGCCAGCAGTTCTGGACAGGGGCCTGAAAAACTGTTTTTT. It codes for CASSSGQGPEKLFF.

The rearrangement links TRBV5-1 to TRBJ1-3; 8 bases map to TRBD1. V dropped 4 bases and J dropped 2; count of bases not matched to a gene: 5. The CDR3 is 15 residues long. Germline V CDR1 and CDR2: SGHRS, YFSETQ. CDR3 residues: CASSKGTGTGNTIYF. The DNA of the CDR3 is TGCGCCAGCAGCAAAGGGACAGGCACTGGAAACACCATATATTTT.

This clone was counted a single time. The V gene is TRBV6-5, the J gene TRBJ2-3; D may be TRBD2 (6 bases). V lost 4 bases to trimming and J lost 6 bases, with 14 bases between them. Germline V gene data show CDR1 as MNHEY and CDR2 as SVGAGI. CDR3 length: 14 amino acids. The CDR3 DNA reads TGTGCCAGCAGTTCGGACTACTCCGGGGATACGCAGTATTTT. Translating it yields CASSSDYSGDTQYF.

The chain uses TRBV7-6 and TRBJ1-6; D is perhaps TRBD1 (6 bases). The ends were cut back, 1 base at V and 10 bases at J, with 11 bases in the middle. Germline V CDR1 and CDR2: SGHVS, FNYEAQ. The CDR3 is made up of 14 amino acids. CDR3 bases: TGTGCCAGCAGCTTAGGGACAGAGGTCTCACCCCTCCACTTT. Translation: CASSLGTEVSPLHF.

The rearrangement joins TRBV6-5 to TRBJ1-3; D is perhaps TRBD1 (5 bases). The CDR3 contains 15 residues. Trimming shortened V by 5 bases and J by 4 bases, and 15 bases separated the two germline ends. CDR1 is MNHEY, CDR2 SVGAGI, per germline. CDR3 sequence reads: CASSPDIGWGNTIYF. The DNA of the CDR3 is TGTGCCAGCAGTCCGGACATCGGCTGGGGAAACACCATATATTTT.

The CDR3 spells CSVGVTSGMFDEQFF. DNA of the CDR3: TGCAGCGTTGGAGTGACTAGCGGGATGTTCGATGAGCAGTTCTTC. The chain has TRBV29-1 and TRBJ2-1; 11 bases map to TRBD2. The CDR3 consists of 15 residues. In germline, CDR1 is SQVTM, CDR2 ANQGSEA. Unmatched junction bases numbered 10, after V lost 4 bases and J lost 8 bases.

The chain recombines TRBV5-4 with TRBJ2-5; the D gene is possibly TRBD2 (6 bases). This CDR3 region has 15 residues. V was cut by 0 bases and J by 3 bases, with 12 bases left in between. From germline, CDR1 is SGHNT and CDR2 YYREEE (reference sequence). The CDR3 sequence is CASSLAMRLEETQYF. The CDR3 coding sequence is TGTGCCAGCAGCTTGGCAATGAGACTAGAAGAGACCCAGTACTTC.

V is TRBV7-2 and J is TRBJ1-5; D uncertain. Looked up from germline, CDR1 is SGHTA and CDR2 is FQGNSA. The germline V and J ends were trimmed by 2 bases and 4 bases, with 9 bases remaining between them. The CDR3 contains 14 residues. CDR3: CASSLYGDNQPQHF. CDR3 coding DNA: TGTGCCAGCAGCTTATACGGGGATAATCAGCCCCAGCATTTT.

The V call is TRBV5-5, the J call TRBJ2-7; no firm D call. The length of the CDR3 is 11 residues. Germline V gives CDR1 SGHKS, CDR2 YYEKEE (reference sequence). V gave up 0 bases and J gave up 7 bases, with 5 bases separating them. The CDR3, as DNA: TGTGCCAGCAGCTTGGCGCGGGAGCAGTACTTC. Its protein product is CASSLAREQYF.

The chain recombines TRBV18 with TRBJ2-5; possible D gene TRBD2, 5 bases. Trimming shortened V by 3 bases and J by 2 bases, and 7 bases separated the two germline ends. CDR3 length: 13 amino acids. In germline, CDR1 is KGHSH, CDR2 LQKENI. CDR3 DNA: TGTGCCAGCTCACCCAGGAGGCAAGAGACCCAGTACTTC. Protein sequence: CASSPRRQETQYF.

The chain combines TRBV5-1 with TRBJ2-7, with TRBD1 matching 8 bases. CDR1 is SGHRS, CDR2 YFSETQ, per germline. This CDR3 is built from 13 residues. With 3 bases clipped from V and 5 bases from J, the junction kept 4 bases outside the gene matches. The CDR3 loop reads CASSSWTGNEQYF. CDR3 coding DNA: TGCGCCAGCAGCTCCTGGACAGGGAACGAGCAGTACTTC.

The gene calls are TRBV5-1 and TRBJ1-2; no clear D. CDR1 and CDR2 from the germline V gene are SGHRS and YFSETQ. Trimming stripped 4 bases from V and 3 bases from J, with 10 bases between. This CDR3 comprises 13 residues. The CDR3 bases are TGCGCCAGCAGCACCCTCCTAGACTATGGCTACACCTTC. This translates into CASSTLLDYGYTF.

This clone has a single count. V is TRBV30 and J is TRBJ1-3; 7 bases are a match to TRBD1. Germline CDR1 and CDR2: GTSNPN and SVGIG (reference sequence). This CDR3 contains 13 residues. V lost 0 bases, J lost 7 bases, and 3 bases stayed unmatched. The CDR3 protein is CAWSVLQGNTIYF. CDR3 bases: TGTGCCTGGAGTGTCCTACAGGGGAACACCATATATTTT. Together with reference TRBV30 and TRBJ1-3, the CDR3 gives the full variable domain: SQTIHQWPATLVQPVGSPLSLECTVEGTSNPNLYWYRQAAGRGLQLLFYSVGIGQISSEVPQNLSASRPQDRQFILSSKKLLLSDSGFYLCAWSVLQGNTIYFGEGSWLTVV.